The clone carrying this T cell receptor (beta chain) came up many times. This sample is drawn from a study of patients and donors after allogeneic stem cell transplantation. Each CDR3 protein gets one entry after TCRdb re-called the RT-PCR reads with MiXCR. The sample holds roughly 250,000 distinct CDR3 sequences; 12% to 15% are singletons and the top ten take around 10%. The specimen sequenced was blood, either unsorted or a sorted T cell fraction (not recorded which). This clonotype was obtained from a human donor who was either an allogeneic HSCT recipient or a stem cell or donor lymphocyte infusion donor (not recorded which). It is not recorded whose cells these are; they may come from a transplant donor.

CDR3 sequence: CAIGNQPQHF. In DNA form, the CDR3 reads TGTGCCATCGGCAATCAGCCCCAGCATTTT. This sequence joins TRBV10-3 and TRBJ1-5, with unresolved D. V lost 8 bases, J lost 2 bases, and 1 base lay in between. Germline CDR1 is ENHRY and CDR2 is SYGVKD. The CDR3 runs 10 residues.